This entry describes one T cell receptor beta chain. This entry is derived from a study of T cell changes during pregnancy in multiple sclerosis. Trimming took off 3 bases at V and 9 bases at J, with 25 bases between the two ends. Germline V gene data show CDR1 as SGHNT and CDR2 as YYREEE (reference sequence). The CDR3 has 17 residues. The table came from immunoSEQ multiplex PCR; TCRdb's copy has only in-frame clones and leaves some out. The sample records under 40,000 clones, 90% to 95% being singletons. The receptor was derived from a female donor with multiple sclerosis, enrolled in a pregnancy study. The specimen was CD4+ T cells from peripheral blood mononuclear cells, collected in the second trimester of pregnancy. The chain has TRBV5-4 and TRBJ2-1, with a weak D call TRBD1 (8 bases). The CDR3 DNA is TGTGCCAGCAGCTCCAGCCCGTGGACAGGGAGGGAGGGTGAGCAGTTCTTC. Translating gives CASSSSPWTGREGEQFF.